The present T cell receptor (beta chain) was sequenced within a study of molecular identifiers for immune sequencing clone quantification. Whole-study findings and limits: In naive cells, under 1% of molecules belonged to clones above 20 RNA copies, against over 98% in effector cells.

Methods described previously were used for bulk TCR libraries, and listed TCR primers were applied. MiXCR was run by TCRdb on the PCR reads, yielding one entry per CDR3 protein. This table holds some 320,000 distinct CDR3 sequences, over 20% found once. Points on this clonotype: The antigen remains unidentified.

This CDR3 region has 15 residues. Germline trimming cut 4 bases from V and 2 bases from J; bases unmatched to any gene: 10. CDR1 is GTSNPN, CDR2 SVGIG, per germline (reference sequence). Sequenced material: naive CD8+ T cells from blood, with Jurkat cell RNA spiked in. As for subset: FACS-sorted CD8+CD4-CCR7+CD45RA+ naive T cells. The chain employs TRBV30 and TRBJ2-7; 8 nucleotides match TRBD1. The sequence came from a human donor in good health. Some libraries in this study had Jurkat cell RNA spiked in. The CDR3, as DNA: TGTGCCTGGAAACGACTCCAGGGGGCCCCCTACGAGCAGTACTTC. Translated: CAWKRLQGAPYEQYF. Complete variable domain (other parts from reference TRBV30 and TRBJ2-7): SQTIHQWPATLVQPVGSPLSLECTVEGTSNPNLYWYRQAAGRGLQLLFYSVGIGQISSEVPQNLSASRPQDRQFILSSKKLLLSDSGFYLCAWKRLQGAPYEQYFGPGTRLTVT.